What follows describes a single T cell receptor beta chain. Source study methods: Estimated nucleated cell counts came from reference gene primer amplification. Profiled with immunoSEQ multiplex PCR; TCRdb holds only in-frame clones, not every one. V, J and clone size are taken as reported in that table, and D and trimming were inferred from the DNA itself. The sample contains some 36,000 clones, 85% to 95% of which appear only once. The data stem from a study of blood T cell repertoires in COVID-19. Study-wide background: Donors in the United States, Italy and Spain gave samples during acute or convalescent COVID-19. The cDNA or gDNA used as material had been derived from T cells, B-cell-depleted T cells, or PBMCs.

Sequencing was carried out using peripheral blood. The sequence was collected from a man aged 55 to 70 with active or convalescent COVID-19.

CDR3 DNA sequence: TGTGCCAGCAGCCCCCGACTAGCGGACAATGAGCAGTTCTTC. Translation gives CASSPRLADNEQFF. This chain uses TRBV7-9 with TRBJ2-1, with 9 nucleotides matching TRBD2. Unmatched junction bases numbered 4, after V lost 5 bases and J lost 5 bases. The CDR3 length is 14 residues. Germline V gene lookup returns CDR1 SEHNR and CDR2 FQNEAQ (reference sequence).